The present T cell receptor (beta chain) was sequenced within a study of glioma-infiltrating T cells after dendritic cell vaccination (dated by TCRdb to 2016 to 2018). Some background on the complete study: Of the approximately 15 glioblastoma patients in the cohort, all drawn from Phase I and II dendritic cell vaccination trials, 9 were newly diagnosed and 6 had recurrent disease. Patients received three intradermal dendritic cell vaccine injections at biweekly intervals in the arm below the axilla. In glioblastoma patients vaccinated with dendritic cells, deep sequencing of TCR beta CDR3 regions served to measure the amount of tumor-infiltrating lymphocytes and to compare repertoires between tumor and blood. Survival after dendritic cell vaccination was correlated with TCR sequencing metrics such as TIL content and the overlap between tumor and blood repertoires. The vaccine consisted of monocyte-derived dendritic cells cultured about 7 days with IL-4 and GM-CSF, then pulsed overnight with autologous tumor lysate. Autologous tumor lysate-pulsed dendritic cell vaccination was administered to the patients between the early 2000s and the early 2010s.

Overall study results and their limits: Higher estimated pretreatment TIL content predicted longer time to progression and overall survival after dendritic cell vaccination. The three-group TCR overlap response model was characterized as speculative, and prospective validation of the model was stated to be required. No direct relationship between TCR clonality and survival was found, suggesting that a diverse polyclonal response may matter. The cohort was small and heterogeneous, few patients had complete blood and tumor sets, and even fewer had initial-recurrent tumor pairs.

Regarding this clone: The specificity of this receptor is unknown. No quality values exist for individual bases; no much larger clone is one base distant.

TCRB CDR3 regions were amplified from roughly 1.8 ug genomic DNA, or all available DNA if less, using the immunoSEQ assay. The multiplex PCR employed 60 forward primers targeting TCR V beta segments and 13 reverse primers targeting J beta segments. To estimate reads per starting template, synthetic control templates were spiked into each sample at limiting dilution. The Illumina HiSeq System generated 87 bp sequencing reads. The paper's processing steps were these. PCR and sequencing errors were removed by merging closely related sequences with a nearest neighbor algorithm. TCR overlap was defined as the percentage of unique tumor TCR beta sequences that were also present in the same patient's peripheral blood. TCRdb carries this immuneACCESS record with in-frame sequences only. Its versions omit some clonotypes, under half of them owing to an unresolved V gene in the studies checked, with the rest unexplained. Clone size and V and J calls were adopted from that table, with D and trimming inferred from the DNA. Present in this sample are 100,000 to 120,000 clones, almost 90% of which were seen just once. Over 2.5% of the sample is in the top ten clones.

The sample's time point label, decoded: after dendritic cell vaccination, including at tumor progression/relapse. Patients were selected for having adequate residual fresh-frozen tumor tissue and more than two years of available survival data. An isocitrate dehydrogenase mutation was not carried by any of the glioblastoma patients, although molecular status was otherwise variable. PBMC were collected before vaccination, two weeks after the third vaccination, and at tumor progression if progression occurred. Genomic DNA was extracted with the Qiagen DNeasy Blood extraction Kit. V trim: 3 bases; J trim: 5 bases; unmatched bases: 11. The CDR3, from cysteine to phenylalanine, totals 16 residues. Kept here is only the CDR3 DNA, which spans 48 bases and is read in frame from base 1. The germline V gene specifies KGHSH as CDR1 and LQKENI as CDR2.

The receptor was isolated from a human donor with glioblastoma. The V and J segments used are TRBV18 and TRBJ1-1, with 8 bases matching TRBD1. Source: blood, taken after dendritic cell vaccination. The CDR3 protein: CASSPIPRTGPTEAFF. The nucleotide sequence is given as TGTGCCAGCTCACCGATCCCCCGGACAGGGCCAACTGAAGCTTTCTTT.